This TCR beta chain was identified in a study of radiation and T cells in renal cell carcinoma. As for time point: blood 2 weeks post-SBRT. Stated treatment: 15 Gy SBRT to primary tumor, nephrectomy 4 weeks later. Study-level results: No pretreatment tumor biopsies were available for baseline clonotypes.

About this clone itself: Its target is unknown.

The ends were cut back, 1 base at V and 3 bases at J, with 11 bases in the middle. This CDR3 spans 15 amino acids. From germline, CDR1 is SGHTA and CDR2 FQGNSA. The protocol was immunoSEQ multiplex PCR, while the TCRdb copy is restricted to in-frame clones and leaves out a portion. This table holds 150,000 to 160,000 clones, roughly 87% found once. The sequencing here drew on blood, taken from a patient whose treatment included radiotherapy and nephrectomy. The TCR sequence derives from a woman between 45 and 60 years old with renal cell carcinoma. The chain has TRBV7-2 and TRBJ2-3; D remains ambiguous. This CDR3 is CASSLEMGRTDTQYF. CDR3 bases: TGTGCCAGCAGCTTAGAGATGGGCAGGACAGATACGCAGTATTTT.